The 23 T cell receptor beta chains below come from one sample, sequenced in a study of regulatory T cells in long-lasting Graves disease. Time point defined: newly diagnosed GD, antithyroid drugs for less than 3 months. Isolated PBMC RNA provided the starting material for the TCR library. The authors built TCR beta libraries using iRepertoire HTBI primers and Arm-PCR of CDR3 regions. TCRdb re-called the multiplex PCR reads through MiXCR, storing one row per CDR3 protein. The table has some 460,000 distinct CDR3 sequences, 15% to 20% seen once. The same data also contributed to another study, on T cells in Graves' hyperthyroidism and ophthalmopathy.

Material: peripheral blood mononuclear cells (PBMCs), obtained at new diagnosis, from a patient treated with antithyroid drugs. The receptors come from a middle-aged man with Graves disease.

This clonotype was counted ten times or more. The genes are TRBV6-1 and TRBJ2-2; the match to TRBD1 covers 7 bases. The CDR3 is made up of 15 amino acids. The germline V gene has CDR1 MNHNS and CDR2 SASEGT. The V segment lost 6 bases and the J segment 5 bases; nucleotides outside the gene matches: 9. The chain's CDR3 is CASSMDRSGTGELFF. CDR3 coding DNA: TGTGCCAGCAGCATGGACAGGTCCGGGACCGGGGAGCTGTTTTTT.

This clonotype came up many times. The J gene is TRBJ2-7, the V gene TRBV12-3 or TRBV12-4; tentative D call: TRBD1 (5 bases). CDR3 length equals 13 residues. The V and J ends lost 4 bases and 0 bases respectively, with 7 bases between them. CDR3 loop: CASSWTSSYEQYF. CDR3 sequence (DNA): TGTGCCAGCAGTTGGACAAGCTCCTACGAGCAGTACTTC.

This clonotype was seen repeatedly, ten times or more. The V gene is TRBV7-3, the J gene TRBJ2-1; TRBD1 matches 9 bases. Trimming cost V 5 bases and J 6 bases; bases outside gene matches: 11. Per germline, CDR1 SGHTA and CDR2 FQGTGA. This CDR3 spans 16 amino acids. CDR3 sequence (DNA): TGTGCCAGCAGCCCGCAGACAGGGGGGATTGGCAATGAGCAGTTCTTC. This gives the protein CASSPQTGGIGNEQFF.

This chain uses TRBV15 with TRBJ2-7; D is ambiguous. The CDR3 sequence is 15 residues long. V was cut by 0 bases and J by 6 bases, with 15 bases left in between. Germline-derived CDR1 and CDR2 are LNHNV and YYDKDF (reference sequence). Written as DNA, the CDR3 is TGTGCCACCAGCAGAGACCCCGGAGATACGATCGAGCAGTACTTC. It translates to CATSRDPGDTIEQYF.

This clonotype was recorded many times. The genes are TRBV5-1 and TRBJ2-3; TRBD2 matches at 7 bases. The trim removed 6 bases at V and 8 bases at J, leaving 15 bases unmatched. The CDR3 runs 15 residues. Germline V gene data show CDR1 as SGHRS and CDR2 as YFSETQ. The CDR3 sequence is CASTPTTSFTGTQYF. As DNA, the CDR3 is TGCGCCAGCACCCCTACGACTAGCTTTACGGGTACGCAGTATTTT.

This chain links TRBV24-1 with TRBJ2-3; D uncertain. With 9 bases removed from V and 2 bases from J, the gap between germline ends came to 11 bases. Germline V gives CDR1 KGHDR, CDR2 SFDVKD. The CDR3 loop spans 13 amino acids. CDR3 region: CATAEAITDTQYF. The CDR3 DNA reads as TGTGCCACCGCCGAGGCGATCACAGATACGCAGTATTTT.

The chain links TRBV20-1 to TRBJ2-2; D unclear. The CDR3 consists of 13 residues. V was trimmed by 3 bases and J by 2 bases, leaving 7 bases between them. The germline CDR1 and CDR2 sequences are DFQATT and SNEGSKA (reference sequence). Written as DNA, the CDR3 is TGCAGTGCTAGTCCGATTAACACCGGGGAGCTGTTTTTT. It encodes CSASPINTGELFF.

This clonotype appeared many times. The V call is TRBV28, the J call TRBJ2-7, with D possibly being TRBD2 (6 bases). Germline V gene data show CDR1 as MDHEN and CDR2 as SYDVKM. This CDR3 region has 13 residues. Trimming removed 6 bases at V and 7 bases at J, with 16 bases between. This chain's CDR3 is CASRRPGVGEQYF. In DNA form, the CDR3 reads TGTGCCAGCAGACGACCGGGGGTGGGAGAGCAGTACTTC.

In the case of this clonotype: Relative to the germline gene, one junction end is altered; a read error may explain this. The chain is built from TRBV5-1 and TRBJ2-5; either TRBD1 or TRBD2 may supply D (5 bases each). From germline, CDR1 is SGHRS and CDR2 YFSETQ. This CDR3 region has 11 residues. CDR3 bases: TGTGCCAGCAGGCCCCGGGACCCGCAGTACTTC. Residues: CASRPRDPQYF.

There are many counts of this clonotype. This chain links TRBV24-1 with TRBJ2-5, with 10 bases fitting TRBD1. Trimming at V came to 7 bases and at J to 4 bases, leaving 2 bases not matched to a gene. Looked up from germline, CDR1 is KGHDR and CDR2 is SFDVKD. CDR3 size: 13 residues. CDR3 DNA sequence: TGTGCCACCAGCGACAGGGGGCGAGAGACCCAGTACTTC. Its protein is CATSDRGRETQYF.

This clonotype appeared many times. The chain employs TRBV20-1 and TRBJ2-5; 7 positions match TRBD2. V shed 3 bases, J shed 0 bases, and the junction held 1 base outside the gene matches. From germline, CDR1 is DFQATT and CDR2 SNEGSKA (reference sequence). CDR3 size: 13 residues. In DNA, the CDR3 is TGCAGTGCTAGCGGGAGGAACCAAGAGACCCAGTACTTC. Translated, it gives CSASGRNQETQYF.

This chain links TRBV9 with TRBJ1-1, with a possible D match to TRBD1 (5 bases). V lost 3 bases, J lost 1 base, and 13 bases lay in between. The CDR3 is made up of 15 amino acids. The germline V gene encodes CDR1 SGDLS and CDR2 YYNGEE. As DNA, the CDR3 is TGTGCCAGCAGCGAATCAACAGGTAGGAACACTGAAGCTTTCTTT. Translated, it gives CASSESTGRNTEAFF.

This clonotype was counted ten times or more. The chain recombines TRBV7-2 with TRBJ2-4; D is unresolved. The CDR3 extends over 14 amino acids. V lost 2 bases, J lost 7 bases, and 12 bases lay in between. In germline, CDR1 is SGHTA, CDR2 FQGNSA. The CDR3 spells CASSLQVVKNIQYF. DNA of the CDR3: TGTGCCAGCAGCTTACAAGTGGTTAAGAACATTCAGTACTTC. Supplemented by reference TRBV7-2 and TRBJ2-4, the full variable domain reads GAGVSQSPSNKVTEKGKDVELRCDPISGHTALYWYRQSLGQGLEFLIYFQGNSAPDKSGLPSDRFSAERTGGSVSTLTIQRTQQEDSAVYLCASSLQVVKNIQYFGAGTRLSVL.

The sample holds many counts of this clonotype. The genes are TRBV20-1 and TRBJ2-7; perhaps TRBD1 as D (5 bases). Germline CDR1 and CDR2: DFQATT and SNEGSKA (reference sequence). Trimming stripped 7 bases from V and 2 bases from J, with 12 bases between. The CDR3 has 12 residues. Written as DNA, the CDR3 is TGCAGTGGGGTGCCAGGGCCCTACGAGCAGTACTTC. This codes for CSGVPGPYEQYF.

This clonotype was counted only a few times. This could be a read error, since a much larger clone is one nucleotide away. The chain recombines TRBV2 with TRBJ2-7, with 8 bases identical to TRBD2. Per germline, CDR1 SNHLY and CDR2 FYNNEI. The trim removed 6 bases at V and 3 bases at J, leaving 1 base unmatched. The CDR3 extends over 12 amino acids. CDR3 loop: CASRLADYEQYF. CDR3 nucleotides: TGTGCCAGCAGACTAGCGGACTACGAGCAGTACTTC. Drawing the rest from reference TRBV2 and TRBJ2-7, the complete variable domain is EPEVTQTPSHQVTQMGQEVILRCVPISNHLYFYWYRQILGQKVEFLVSFYNNEISEKSEIFDDQFSVERPDGSNFTLKIRSTKLEDSAMYFCASRLADYEQYFGPGTRLTVT.

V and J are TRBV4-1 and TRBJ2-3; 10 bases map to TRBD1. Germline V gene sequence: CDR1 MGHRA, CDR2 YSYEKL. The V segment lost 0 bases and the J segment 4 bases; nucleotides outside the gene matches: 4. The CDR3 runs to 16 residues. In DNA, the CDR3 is TGCGCCAGCAGCCAAGATATTGGGACAGGGGCAGATACGCAGTATTTT. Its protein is CASSQDIGTGADTQYF.

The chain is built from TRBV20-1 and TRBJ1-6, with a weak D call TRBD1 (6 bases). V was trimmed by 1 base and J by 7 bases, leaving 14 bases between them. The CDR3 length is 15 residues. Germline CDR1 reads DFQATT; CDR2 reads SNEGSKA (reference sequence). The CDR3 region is CSARVGRGENSPLHF. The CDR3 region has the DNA TGCAGTGCTAGAGTGGGCAGGGGCGAAAATTCACCCCTCCACTTT.

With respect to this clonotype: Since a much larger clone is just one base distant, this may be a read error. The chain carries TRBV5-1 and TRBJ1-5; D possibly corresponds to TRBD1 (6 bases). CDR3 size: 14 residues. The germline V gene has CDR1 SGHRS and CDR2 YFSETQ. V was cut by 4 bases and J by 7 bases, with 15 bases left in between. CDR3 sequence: CASSRTAGKQPQHF. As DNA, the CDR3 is TGCGCCAGCAGCAGGACAGCCGGGAAACAGCCCCAGCATTTT.

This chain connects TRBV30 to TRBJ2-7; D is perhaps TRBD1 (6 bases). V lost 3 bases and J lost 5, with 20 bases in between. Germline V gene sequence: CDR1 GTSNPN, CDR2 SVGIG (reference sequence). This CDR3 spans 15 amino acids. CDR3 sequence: CAWRETGRGQDEQYF. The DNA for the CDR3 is TGTGCCTGGAGGGAAACAGGGCGAGGGCAGGACGAGCAGTACTTC.

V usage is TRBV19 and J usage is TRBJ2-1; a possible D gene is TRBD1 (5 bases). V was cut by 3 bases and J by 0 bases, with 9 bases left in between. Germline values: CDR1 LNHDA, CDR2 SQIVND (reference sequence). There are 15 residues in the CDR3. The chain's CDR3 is CASSMDTSSYNEQFF. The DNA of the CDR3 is TGTGCCAGTAGTATGGACACCTCCTCCTACAATGAGCAGTTCTTC. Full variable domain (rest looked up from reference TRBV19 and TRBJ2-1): DGGITQSPKYLFRKEGQNVTLSCEQNLNHDAMYWYRQDPGQGLRLIYYSQIVNDFQKGDIAEGYSVSREKKESFPLTVTSAQKNPTAFYLCASSMDTSSYNEQFFGPGTRLTVL.

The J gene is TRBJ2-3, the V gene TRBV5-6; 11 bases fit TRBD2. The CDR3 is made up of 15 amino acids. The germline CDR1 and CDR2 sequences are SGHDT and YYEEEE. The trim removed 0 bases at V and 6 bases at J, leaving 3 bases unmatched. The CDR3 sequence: CASSLATSGMDTQYF. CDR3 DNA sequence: TGTGCCAGCAGCTTGGCGACTAGCGGGATGGATACGCAGTATTTT.

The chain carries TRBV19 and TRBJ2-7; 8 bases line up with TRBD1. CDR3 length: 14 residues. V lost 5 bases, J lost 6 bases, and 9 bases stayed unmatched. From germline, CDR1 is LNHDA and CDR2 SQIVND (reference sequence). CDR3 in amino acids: CASSVGQGMREQYF. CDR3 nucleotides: TGTGCCAGTAGTGTAGGACAGGGTATGCGCGAGCAGTACTTC.

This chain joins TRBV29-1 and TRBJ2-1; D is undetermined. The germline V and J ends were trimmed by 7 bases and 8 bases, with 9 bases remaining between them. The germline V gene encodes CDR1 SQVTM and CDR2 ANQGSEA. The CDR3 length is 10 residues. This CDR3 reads CSAAGYEQFF. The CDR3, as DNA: TGCAGCGCTGCTGGATATGAGCAGTTCTTC.